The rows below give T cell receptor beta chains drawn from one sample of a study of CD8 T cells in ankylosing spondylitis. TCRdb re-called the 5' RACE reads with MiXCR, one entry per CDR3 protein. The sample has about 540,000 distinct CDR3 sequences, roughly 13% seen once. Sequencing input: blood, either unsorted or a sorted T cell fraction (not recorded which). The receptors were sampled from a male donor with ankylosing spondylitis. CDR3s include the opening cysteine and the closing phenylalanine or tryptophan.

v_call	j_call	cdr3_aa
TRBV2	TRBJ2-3	CASMIDTQYF
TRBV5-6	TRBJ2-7	CASSALGQGTNEQYF
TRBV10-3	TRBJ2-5	CAIRTTGRGETQCF
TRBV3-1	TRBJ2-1	CASSQATGSYNEQFF
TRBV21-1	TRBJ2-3	CASSPGTWDTQYF
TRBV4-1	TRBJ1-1	CASSHAQGEMNTEAFF
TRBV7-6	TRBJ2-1	CASSQGVGNEQFF
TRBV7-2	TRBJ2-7	CASSSPGQDPSYEQYF
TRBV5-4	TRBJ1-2	CASSLGTGVISNYGYTF
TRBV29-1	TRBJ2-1	CSVEDAAGGRHEQFF
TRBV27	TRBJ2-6	CASRLQDVPSGANVLTF
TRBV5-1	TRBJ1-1	CASSLQGAGNTEAFF
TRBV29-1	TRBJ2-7	CSASPLSGTSLHEQYF
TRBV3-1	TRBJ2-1	CASSQVWLAGPNEQFF
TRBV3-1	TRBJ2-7	CASSQAFEQYF
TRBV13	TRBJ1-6	CASSPKDRVGSPLHF
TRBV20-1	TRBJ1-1	CSAILTGTIEAFF
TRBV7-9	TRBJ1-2	CASSLTGGSGYTF
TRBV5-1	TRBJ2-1	CASSLDGHSYNEQFF
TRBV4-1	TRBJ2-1	CASSQDRRASSYNEQFF
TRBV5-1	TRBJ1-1	CASSQIPGLQNTEAFF
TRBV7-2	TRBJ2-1	CASSLYKINEQFF
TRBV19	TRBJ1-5	CASRKNQGGGYSNQPQHF
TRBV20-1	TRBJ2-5	CSASIGGRARKTQYF
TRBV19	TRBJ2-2	CASSGRLVPSNTGELFF
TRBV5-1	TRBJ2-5	CASSLSSGSRTQYF
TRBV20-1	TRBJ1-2	CSGLTPGQGFYGYTF
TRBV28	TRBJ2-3	CASSFGASNTDTQYF
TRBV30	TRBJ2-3	CAWKPLGGRTDTQYF
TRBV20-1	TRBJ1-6	CSAPTSTGRTSPLHF
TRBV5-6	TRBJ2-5	CASSLGGQGEETQYF
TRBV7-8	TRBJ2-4	CASSLQGTLAKNIQYF
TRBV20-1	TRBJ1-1	CSASDPGLENTEAFF
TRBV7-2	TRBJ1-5	CASSLVRGPQPQHF
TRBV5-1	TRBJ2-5	CASSSAQETQYF
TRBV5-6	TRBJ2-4	CASSLGTQGFNIQYF
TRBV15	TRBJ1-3	CATSTLPIGDTIYF
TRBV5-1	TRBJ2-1	CASSYQTGRQNNEQFF
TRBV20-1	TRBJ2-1	CSASTQTGRSYNEQFF
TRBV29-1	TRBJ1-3	CSVEEGSGNTIYF
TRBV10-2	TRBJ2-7	CASSEFQGAYEQYF
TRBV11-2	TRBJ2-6	CASSPSNWANVLTF
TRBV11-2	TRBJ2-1	CASLRLANSYNEQFF
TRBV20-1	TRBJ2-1	CSADRLPGTSGPPREQFF
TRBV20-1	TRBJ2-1	CSARLPYDEQFF
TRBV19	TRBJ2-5	CASSVPWGETQYF
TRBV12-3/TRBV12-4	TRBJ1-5	CASSLEGTQPQHF
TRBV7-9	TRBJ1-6	CASSLEEGSPLHF
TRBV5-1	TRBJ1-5	CASSPSEGRQPQHF
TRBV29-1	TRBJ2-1	CSLGSSYNEQFF
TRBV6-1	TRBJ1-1	CASSEDGVDEAFF
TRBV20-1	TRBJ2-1	CSARVSSLAVNEQFF
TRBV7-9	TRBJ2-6	CASTRLSGANVLTF
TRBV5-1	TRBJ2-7	CASSSEAGGPFNEQYF
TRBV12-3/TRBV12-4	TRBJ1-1	CASSLALGGVNTEAFF
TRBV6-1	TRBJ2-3	CASSEARAGDSDTQYF
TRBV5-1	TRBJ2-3	CASSLIAGEMNTQYF